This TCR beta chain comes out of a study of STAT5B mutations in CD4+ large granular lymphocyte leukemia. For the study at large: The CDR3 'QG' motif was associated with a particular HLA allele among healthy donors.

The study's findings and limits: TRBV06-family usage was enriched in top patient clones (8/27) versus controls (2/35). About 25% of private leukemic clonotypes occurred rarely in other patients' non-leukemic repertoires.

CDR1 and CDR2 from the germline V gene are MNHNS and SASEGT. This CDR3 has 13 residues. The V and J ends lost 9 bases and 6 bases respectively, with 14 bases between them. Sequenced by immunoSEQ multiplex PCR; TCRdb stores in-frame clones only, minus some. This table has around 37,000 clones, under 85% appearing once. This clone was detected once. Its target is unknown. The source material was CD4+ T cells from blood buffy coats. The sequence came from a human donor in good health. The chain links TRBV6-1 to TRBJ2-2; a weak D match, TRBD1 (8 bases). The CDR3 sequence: CASLQGGAGELFF. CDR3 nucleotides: TGTGCCAGTCTACAGGGGGGGGCCGGGGAGCTGTTTTTT.